This TCR beta chain came from a study of cytomegalovirus exposure and HLA in healthy donors (dated by TCRdb to 2015 to 2018). With respect to the entire study: In an earlier analysis of 550 to 750 of the donors, 276 Gb of sequence data and some 120 million unique TCR beta sequences from 180 million or so T cells were reported. An early release covering about 600 HLA-typed donors comprised roughly 300 gigabases of sequencing data and some 79 million unique TCR sequences. Of the roughly 390 genotyped donors, over 80% were placed in the genetic ancestry cluster associated with self-reported Caucasian donors. The aim of the study was to test whether cataloging public T cell receptors could identify signatures of past pathogen exposure. The study profiled the T cell repertoires of hundreds of subjects by immunosequencing and related them to cytomegalovirus serostatus. Besides the first cohort of roughly 700 subjects, a separate validation cohort made up of over 100 different subjects was used. The study combined high-throughput TCR immunosequencing, statistical association of individual TCRs with disease status, and machine learning to predict cytomegalovirus infection status. A later analysis re-examined previously published TCR beta repertoires from over 500 donors and added high-resolution HLA genotyping to investigate patterns of TCR occurrence. In the later analysis, no new phenotypic data were used to find candidate immune exposures; instead, reliance was placed on TCR beta sequences and their occurrence across donors. In an earlier analysis of 550 to 700 of the donors, high-throughput TCR beta sequencing was used to judge whether each TCR beta V gene segment behaved as functional or pseudogenic. Donor age, sex, ethnicity and CMV serostatus were collected together with the repertoire data. Genome-wide SNP genotypes for about 65% of the 666 donors were used in a later genetic analysis, which treated that subset as a discovery cohort. Every discovery cohort repertoire had been produced on one sequencing platform. HLA typing covered class I and class II loci at four-digit resolution. The number of donors typed differed by locus, with roughly 620-630 for A, B, C, DRB1 and DQB1, roughly 520 for DQA1, over 600 for DPA1, and some 450 for DPB1. About 5 DR-DQ haplotypes were handled as single units for association and clustering, since linkage in the cohort was strong. Among some 410 genotyped donors of the cohort, an average of 235,054 unique TCR beta nucleotide sequences were sequenced per donor, roughly a sixth of them non-productive.

Libraries came from the immunoSEQ multiplex PCR assay. For the multiplex PCR, a mixture combining 60 forward primers for TCR Vbeta segments and 13 reverse primers for TCR Jbeta segments was used. A multiplex PCR assay on genomic DNA amplified the CDR3 region of rearranged TCR beta genes. The amplified TCR beta libraries were sequenced on the Illumina HiSeq System as 87-base-pair reads. From the authors' description of their analysis: A later analysis tallied around 87 million unique TCR beta chains across the 666 repertoires, and some 10 million of those chains were shared by two or more donors. Raw reads were error-corrected and collapsed into unique sequences with a nearest-neighbor algorithm that merged closely related sequences to remove PCR and sequencing errors. CDR3 sequences were aligned to IMGT reference sequences to assign V, D and J gene segments. For a sequence to be retained, a match of at least six nucleotides was required to both a V gene segment and a J gene segment. A rearrangement counted as productive if the CDR3 had no stop codons and remained in frame with V and J, and every other rearrangement counted as non-productive. CDR3 was defined according to IMGT convention as the region running from the second conserved V-encoded cysteine to the conserved J-encoded phenylalanine. Sequences without an unambiguous match to a single V gene segment were excluded from the earlier analysis of about 600 of the donors. In an earlier analysis of a few hundred of the donors, V segments were called functional above 56.7% productive rearrangements and were called segregating when the between-donor standard deviation exceeded 5%. A statistical classification framework was developed to diagnose cytomegalovirus status using the catalog of TCR beta chain sequences. A later analysis assigned V and J genes by comparing TCR nucleotide sequences with IMGT/GENE-DB human TR gene sequences. In a later analysis, CDR3 sequences and most-parsimonious VDJ recombination scenarios were assigned using the TCRdist pipeline. In a later analysis, each TCR beta chain was defined by its CDR3 amino acid sequence together with its V-gene family, and reads without a unique V-gene family were excluded. To address suspected cross-contamination and a sequencing artifact, a later analysis removed around 600 highly shared, low-generation-probability nucleotide sequences. A later analysis calculated a clonal expansion index for each public chain from normalized within-repertoire ranks of inferred template counts. In a later analysis, generation probabilities were computed using a VDJ recombination model fitted to out-of-frame rearrangements, and the results were checked against IGoR. In a later analysis, hypergeometric tests were used to score TCR-TCR, TCR-HLA and TCR-CMV co-occurrence, with a repertoire-size bias correction applied to TCR pairs. False discovery rates were estimated in a later analysis by permuting HLA or CMV assignments 20 times. A later analysis grouped co-occurring TCRs with DBSCAN, adding TCRdist sequence similarity when clustering within HLA-allele-positive subsets. Repertoires with fewer than 30,000 or more than 120,000 public chains, plus five repertoires with anomalous nucleotide sharing, were excluded from co-occurrence clustering. This immuneACCESS table, as held by TCRdb, lists in-frame sequences with V and J called but not all clones. Of the missing ones, under half trace to an unresolved V gene in checked studies; the others have no known cause. V and J calls and clone size are copied from that table; D and trimming were computed from the DNA. The sample has more than 200,000 clones on record, around 80% of them singletons. The ten largest clones take up around a sixth of the sample.

Beyond this particular receptor, the publication reports: This cohort had only TCR beta chains sequenced, and the lack of alpha or paired-chain data limited which features could be detected. A few of the identified cytomegalovirus-associated TCR beta chains were confirmed in vitro to be specific for cytomegalovirus antigens. Assigning TCR associations to individual alleles was difficult when HLA alleles, especially DR and DQ, strongly co-occurred. According to the authors, the approach could potentially be generalized to other disease states and immunological phenotypes. In an earlier analysis of fewer than 700 of the donors, most TCR beta V segments appeared in productive rearrangements about 90% or about 30% of the time, broadly matching IMGT annotations. The study gave a list of 150 to 200 TCR beta chains associated with cytomegalovirus. A later genetic analysis reported fewer N-insertions in productive TCRs among donors in an Asian-associated ancestry cluster than the approximately 700-donor mean. In a later analysis, HLA-associated TCR beta chains were found to be more clonally expanded and to have lower generation probabilities than equally common non-associated chains. The classifier was reported to diagnose cytomegalovirus status with high specificity and sensitivity in both the original and validation cohorts. According to a later analysis, TCR association rates differed among HLA loci, with DRB1 alleles showing the most associated TCRs and HLA-C alleles showing the fewest. Sequencing depth was assumed to be roughly uniform across donors in the presence/absence analyses, though that assumption may not hold. A further reported finding was that TCR beta sequences accurately predicted the HLA-A and HLA-B alleles for most subjects in the first cohort. According to a later analysis, most CMV-associated TCR beta chains appeared to be HLA-restricted, and the HLA associations seemed to be driven largely by CMV exposure. A group of highly shared sequence variants was considered likely to be a technical artifact of the sequencing pipeline. Because the 87-base-pair reads could not distinguish some IMGT-functional V segments, including TRBV6-2 and TRBV6-3, those segments were excluded. A later analysis associated 15,000 to 20,000 TCR beta sequences with specific HLA alleles at a false discovery rate of 0.05. A later genetic analysis associated a missense DCLRE1C variant with V-gene and J-gene trimming of TCR beta chains, and an independent cohort replicated the association. The earlier analysis of 450 to 700 of the donors excluded 15 to 20 rarely observed V segments, including chromosome 9 orphons, because counts were too low. Correlated functional status among segregating V segments might be attributable to linkage disequilibrium, but an unknown experimental factor could not be ruled out. For the cohort, immune exposure information was limited to CMV serostatus. HLA typing was unavailable for some donors at each locus, so association tests used only the typed subset. In a later analysis, several top co-occurrence clusters were reported to appear linked to parvovirus B19, influenza, CMV and Epstein-Barr virus. Across donors, most TCR sequences were observed very rarely, whereas some public TCRs were present in many individuals.

In total, roughly 670 healthy bone marrow donors made up the cohort. Cohort members were all nominally healthy when sampled, although unrecorded immune exposures were likely present. The donor tested CMV seronegative, placing the donor among the approximately 400 seronegative members of the cohort. Each donor provided a peripheral blood sample, and peripheral blood mononuclear cells were used for TCR beta sequencing. Genomic DNA was extracted from the blood cell samples with the Qiagen DNeasy Blood Extraction Kit. For this clone: This clone's antigen is unknown. The record has no base qualities; no much larger clone is one base away.

The trim is 5 bases for V and 0 bases for J, with a gap of 14 bases between the germline ends. CDR1 and CDR2, per the germline V gene (reference sequence), are SEHNR and FQNEAQ. The CDR3 has 15 amino acids, counting the end cysteine and phenylalanine. CDR3 DNA only is kept here, 45 bases in frame from base 1. The receptor was derived from a man in his forties in good health and CMV-seronegative. Rearrangement joined TRBV7-9 to TRBJ2-7; there is no confident call for the D gene. Sample: PBMCs. The CDR3 is CASSPRGTFSYEQYF. The DNA sequence follows: TGTGCCAGCAGCCCGCGAGGCACATTCTCCTACGAGCAGTACTTC.